The 7 T cell receptor beta chains below all came from one sample that was sequenced in a study of post-analysis software for immune sequencing data. Broader study findings: Roughly 5 TRBV segments, TRBV5-6, TRBV5-1 and TRBV20-1 among them, were found more frequent in patients than controls.

These receptors have no identified antigens. Incorporated into the TCR beta cDNA libraries were unique molecular identifiers, which served to reduce PCR and sequencing biases. TCRdb re-derived calls from the PCR reads in MiXCR, one entry per CDR3 protein. Of 450,000 to 700,000 distinct CDR3 sequences listed, roughly 45% are singletons. Source material: blood. The receptors come from a girl under 18 with multiple sclerosis.

The chain links TRBV9 to TRBJ1-1; D is unresolved. The CDR3 is made up of 14 amino acids. From germline, CDR1 is SGDLS and CDR2 YYNGEE. Trimming left V 0 bases short and J 3 bases short, with 9 bases between. The CDR3 DNA is TGTGCCAGCAGCGTAGCTCAATTAGACACTGAAGCTTTCTTT. It specifies CASSVAQLDTEAFF.

The chain couples TRBV20-1 to TRBJ2-3, with a weak D call TRBD1 (5 bases). V was cut by 2 bases and J by 1 base, with 13 bases left in between. Germline lookup yields CDR1 DFQATT and CDR2 SNEGSKA (reference sequence). The CDR3 extends over 15 amino acids. CDR3 bases: TGCAGTGCTAGAACTTGGACATTGGGCACAGATACGCAGTATTTT. This encodes CSARTWTLGTDTQYF.

The chain joins TRBV12-3 or TRBV12-4 to TRBJ2-3; D may be TRBD1 (6 bases). CDR3 length equals 14 residues. Trimming left V 3 bases short and J 4 bases short, with 11 bases between. CDR3 region: CASSLSGDADTQYF. The CDR3 bases are TGTGCCAGCAGTTTGTCAGGGGACGCAGATACGCAGTATTTT.

Notes on this clonotype: One end of the junction is discordant with germline, which a read error may explain. V and J are TRBV7-9 and TRBJ2-1, with a possible D match to TRBD1 (6 bases). The CDR3 is made up of 13 amino acids. Germline CDR1 is SEHNR and CDR2 is FQNEAQ (reference sequence). CDR3 residues: CVSSLGGHNEQFF. In nucleotides, the CDR3 is TGTGTCAGCAGCTTAGGGGGTCACAATGAGCAGTTCTTC.

The chain uses TRBV3-1 and TRBJ1-1, with 12 bases matching TRBD1. This CDR3 is built from 15 residues. V trimming: 5 bases; J trimming: 7 bases; junction bases outside the gene matches: 8. Germline V gives CDR1 LGHDT, CDR2 YNNKEL (reference sequence). The DNA for the CDR3 is TGTGCCAGCAGCTTTCCGGGACAGGGGGCAATTGAAGCTTTCTTT. It is translated as CASSFPGQGAIEAFF.

This clonotype was seen a handful of times. The chain combines TRBV24-1 with TRBJ2-3; D not certain. V lost 10 bases to trimming and J lost 6 bases, with 13 bases between them. Germline V CDR1 and CDR2: KGHDR, SFDVKD. This CDR3 has 12 amino acids. CDR3 DNA sequence: TGTGCCACGAGACGACTCTACGATACGCAGTATTTT. Translating it yields CATRRLYDTQYF.

This rearrangement joins TRBV5-8 to TRBJ2-7; D is unclear. From germline, CDR1 is SGHTS and CDR2 YDEGEE. CDR3 length: 16 residues. Trimming left V 1 base short and J 6 bases short, with 20 bases between. The CDR3 nucleotides read TGTGCCAGCAGCTTGATGGTACGGTCGGCGGTTATCGAGCAGTACTTC. It codes for CASSLMVRSAVIEQYF.